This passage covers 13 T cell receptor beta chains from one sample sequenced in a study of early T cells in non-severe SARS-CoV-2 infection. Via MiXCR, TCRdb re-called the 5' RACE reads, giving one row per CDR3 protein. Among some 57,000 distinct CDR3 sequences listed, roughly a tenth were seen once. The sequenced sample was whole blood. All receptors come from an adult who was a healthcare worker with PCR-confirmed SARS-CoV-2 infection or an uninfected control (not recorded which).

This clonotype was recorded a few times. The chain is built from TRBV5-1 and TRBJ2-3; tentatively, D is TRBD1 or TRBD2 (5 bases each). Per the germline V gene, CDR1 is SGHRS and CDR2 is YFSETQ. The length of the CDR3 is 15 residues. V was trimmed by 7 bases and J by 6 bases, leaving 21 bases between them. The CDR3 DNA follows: TGCGCCAGCGGATCGGACGGCAGTCGGGGCGATACGCAGTATTTT. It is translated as CASGSDGSRGDTQYF. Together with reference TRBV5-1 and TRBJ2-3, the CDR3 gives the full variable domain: KAGVTQTPRYLIKTRGQQVTLSCSPISGHRSVSWYQQTPGQGLQFLFEYFSETQRNKGNFPGRFSGRQFSNSRSEMNVSTLELGDSALYLCASGSDGSRGDTQYFGPGTRLTVL.

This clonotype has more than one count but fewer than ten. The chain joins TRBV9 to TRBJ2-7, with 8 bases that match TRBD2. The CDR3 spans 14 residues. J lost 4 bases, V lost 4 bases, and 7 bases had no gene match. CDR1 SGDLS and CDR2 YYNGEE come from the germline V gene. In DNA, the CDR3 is TGTGCCAGCAGCCCCGGGGGGGCCAGTTACGAGCAGTACTTC. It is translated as CASSPGGASYEQYF.

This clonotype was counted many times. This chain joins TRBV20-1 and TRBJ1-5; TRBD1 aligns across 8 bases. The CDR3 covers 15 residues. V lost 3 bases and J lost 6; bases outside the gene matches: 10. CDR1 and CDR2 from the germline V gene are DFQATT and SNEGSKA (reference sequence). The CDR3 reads CSASPWTGKGQPQHF. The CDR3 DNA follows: TGCAGTGCTAGCCCCTGGACAGGGAAGGGTCAGCCCCAGCATTTT.

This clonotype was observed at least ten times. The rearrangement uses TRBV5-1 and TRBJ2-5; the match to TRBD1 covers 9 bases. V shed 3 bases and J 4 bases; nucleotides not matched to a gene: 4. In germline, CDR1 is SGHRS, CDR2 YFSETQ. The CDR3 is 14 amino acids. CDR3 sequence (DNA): TGCGCCAGCAGCTGGGGACAGGGACGAGAGACCCAGTACTTC. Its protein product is CASSWGQGRETQYF.

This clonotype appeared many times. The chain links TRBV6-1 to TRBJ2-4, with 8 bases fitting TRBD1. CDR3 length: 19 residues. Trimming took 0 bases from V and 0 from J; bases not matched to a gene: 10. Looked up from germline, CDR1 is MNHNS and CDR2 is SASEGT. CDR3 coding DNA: TGTGCCAGCAGTGAAGCTAAGAGAGGGACAGGACTAGCCAAAAACATTCAGTACTTC. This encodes CASSEAKRGTGLAKNIQYF.

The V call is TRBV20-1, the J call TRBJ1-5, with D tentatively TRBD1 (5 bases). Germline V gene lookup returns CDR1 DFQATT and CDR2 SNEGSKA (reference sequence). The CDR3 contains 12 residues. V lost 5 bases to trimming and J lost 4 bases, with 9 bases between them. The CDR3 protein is CSALGLNQPQHF. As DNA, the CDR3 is TGCAGTGCTTTGGGGCTAAATCAGCCCCAGCATTTT.

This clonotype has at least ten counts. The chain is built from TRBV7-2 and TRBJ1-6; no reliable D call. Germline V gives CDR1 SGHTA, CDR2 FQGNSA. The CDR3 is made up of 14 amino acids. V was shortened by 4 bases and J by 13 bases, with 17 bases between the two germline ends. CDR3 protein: CASSYRTSNLPLHF. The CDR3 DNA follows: TGTGCCAGCAGCTACCGAACTTCGAACCTGCCCCTCCACTTT.

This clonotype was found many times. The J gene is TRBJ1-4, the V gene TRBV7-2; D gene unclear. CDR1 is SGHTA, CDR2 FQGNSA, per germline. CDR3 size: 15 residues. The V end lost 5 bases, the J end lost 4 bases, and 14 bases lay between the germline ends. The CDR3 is CASSPTTGYNEKLFF. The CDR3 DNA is TGTGCCAGCAGCCCGACGACCGGGTATAATGAAAAACTGTTTTTT. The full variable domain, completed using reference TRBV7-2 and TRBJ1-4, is GAGVSQSPSNKVTEKGKDVELRCDPISGHTALYWYRQSLGQGLEFLIYFQGNSAPDKSGLPSDRFSAERTGGSVSTLTIQRTQQEDSAVYLCASSPTTGYNEKLFFGSGTQLSVL.

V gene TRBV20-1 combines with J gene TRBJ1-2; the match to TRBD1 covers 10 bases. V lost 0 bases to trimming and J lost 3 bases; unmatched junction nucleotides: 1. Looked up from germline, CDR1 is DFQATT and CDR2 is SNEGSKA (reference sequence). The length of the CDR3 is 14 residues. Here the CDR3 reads CSARDGQGDYGYTF. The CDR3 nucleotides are TGCAGTGCTAGAGACGGACAGGGGGACTATGGCTACACCTTC.

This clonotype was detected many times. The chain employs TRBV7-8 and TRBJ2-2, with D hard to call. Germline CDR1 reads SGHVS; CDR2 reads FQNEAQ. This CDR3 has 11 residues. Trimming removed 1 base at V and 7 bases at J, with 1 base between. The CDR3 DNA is TGTGCCAGCAGCTTAGTCGGGGAGCTGTTTTTT. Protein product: CASSLVGELFF.

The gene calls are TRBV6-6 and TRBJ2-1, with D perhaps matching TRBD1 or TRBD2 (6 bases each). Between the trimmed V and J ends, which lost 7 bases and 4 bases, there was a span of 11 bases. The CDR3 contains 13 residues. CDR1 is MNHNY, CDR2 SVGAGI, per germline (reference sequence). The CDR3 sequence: CASKKGGYNEQFF. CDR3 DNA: TGTGCCAGCAAAAAAGGGGGGTACAATGAGCAGTTCTTC.

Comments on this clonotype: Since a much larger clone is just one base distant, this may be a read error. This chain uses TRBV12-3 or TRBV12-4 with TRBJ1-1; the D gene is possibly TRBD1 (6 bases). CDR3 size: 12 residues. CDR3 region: CTSRGQNTEAFF. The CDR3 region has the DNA TGTACCAGCCGGGGACAGAACACTGAAGCTTTCTTT.

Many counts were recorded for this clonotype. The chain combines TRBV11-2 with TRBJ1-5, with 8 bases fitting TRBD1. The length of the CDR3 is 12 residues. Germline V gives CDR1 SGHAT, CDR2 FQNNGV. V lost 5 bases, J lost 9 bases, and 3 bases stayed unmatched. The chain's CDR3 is CASSPDRGPQHF. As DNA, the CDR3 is TGTGCCAGCAGCCCAGACAGGGGGCCCCAGCATTTT.